A single sample is the source of the 20 T cell receptor beta chains below, sequenced in a study of T-cell reconstitution after alpha-beta-depleted transplantation in children (dated by TCRdb to about 2016). The treatment or condition label corresponds to: allogeneic hematopoietic cell transplantation with graft depleted of TCRalphabeta T cells and CD19 B cells. For these TCRs, the target antigens are not known. Overall study outcomes, separate from this receptor: The frequencies of hyperexpanded clones fell over the following months, and after one year, T-cell counts and TCRbeta diversity were mostly attributed to newly produced T cells.

The library relied on PCR. Reads for this sample came from an Illumina HiSeq 2500. TCR library preparation used molecular barcoding, with unique molecular identifiers applied to normalize quantification of the TCRbeta repertoire. TCRdb handled the public reads itself, with Q25 trimming in fastp and clone calling in MiXCR, and kept productive beta chains. Each CDR3 protein appears once, grouped with its most common genes and DNA. For this sample the table gives about 290,000 distinct CDR3 sequences, of which roughly 7.8% were detected only once. The top ten clonotypes cover 9.1% of the sample. The input for sequencing was peripheral blood, taken 360 days after TCRalphabeta/CD19-depleted stem cell transplant. The receptors here all came from a female patient aged 2-10 years who had a stem cell transplant for Fanconi anemia, so the T cells may come from the graft donor.

This clonotype was seen at least ten times. The chain has TRBV5-1 and TRBJ2-7, with 9 bases lining up with TRBD2. There are 15 residues in the CDR3. V gave up 1 base and J gave up 0 bases; unmatched junction bases: 2. CDR1 and CDR2 (germline): SGHRS, YFSETQ. This CDR3 is CASSLLAGNSYEQYF. The CDR3 DNA sequence: TGCGCCAGCAGCTTGCTAGCGGGGAACTCCTACGAGCAGTACTTC.

This clonotype was detected a few times. J is TRBJ2-1 and V is TRBV2, with TRBD2 matching 12 bases. This CDR3 has 14 residues. Germline V CDR1 and CDR2: SNHLY, FYNNEI. Germline trimming cut 5 bases from V and 5 bases from J; bases unmatched to any gene: 1. The CDR3 is CASSRTSGDNEQFF. As DNA, the CDR3 is TGTGCCAGCAGTCGGACTAGCGGGGACAATGAGCAGTTCTTC.

The chain recombines TRBV3-1 with TRBJ2-5; a weak D match, TRBD2 (6 bases). The CDR3 length is 17 residues. CDR1 and CDR2 (germline): LGHDT, YNNKEL (reference sequence). V was pared by 1 base and J by 0 bases, with 15 bases between. CDR3 nucleotides: TGTGCCAGCAGCCAAGCCCTGGGGAGGACTTACCAAGAGACCCAGTACTTC. This sequence encodes CASSQALGRTYQETQYF.

There are many counts of this clonotype. J is TRBJ2-3 and V is TRBV12-3 or TRBV12-4, with D perhaps being TRBD1 or TRBD2 (5 bases each). The CDR3 contains 16 residues. Trimming cost V 1 base and J 1 base, with 12 bases left between them. The CDR3 nucleotides read TGTGCCAGCAGTTTAGACCCGGGGCCGCGCACAGATACGCAGTATTTT. This gives the protein CASSLDPGPRTDTQYF.

This clonotype was recorded many times. This chain links TRBV5-1 with TRBJ2-1; TRBD2 agrees at 7 bases. J lost 1 base, V lost 3 bases, and 16 bases had no gene match. Germline CDR1 and CDR2: SGHRS and YFSETQ. This CDR3 has 19 amino acids. The CDR3 DNA sequence: TGCGCCAGCAGCTGGCCGGCCTTAACGGCGGGAGCTTCCTACAATGAGCAGTTCTTC. Translating gives CASSWPALTAGASYNEQFF.

This clonotype was seen repeatedly, ten times or more. The genes are TRBV7-9 and TRBJ2-1, with unresolved D. This CDR3 is 14 amino acids long. CDR1 is SEHNR, CDR2 FQNEAQ, per germline (reference sequence). V lost 2 bases, J lost 7 bases, and 12 bases lay in between. The CDR3 DNA follows: TGTGCCAGCAGCTTAATCCGCGTGCTAAATGAGCAGTTCTTC. Its protein product is CASSLIRVLNEQFF.

V is TRBV2 and J is TRBJ2-3, with 11 bases fitting TRBD2. J lost 6 bases, V lost 6 bases, and 14 bases had no gene match. The CDR3 spans 17 residues. Germline assignment: CDR1 SNHLY and CDR2 FYNNEI. The CDR3 loop reads CASRHPGLAVNTDTQYF. CDR3 bases: TGTGCCAGCAGACACCCGGGACTAGCGGTAAACACGGATACGCAGTATTTT.

This clonotype was observed at least ten times. V and J are TRBV20-1 and TRBJ2-7; no firm D call. The CDR3 covers 11 residues. The V end was cut by 4 bases, the J end by 4 bases, with 8 bases between. From germline, CDR1 is DFQATT and CDR2 SNEGSKA (reference sequence). The CDR3 region is CSAIGVYEQYV. The CDR3 DNA sequence: TGCAGTGCTATTGGGGTTTACGAGCAGTACGTC.

The rearrangement links TRBV20-1 to TRBJ2-3, with TRBD2 as a possible D gene (5 bases). The CDR3 extends over 14 amino acids. V lost 0 bases, J lost 6 bases, and 13 bases lay in between. CDR1 is DFQATT, CDR2 SNEGSKA, per germline (reference sequence). CDR3 nucleotide sequence: TGCAGTGCTAGAGATACGGGGTTTAGCGATACGCAGTATTTT. Residues: CSARDTGFSDTQYF.

In this sample, this clonotype turned up many times. This CDR3 is CSARDLRGQETQYF. CDR3 DNA: TGCAGTGCTAGAGATCTCAGGGGGCAAGAGACCCAGTACTTC. This rearrangement joins TRBV20-1 to TRBJ2-5, with TRBD1 matching 7 bases. Losses at the gene ends were 0 bases for V and 2 bases for J; bases not matched to a gene: 3. The V gene's germline CDR1 is DFQATT and CDR2 SNEGSKA (reference sequence). This CDR3 has 14 residues.

Notes on this clonotype: This may come from a read error, since a much larger clone is one base off. This chain uses TRBV18 with TRBJ2-1; perhaps TRBD1 as D (6 bases). The CDR3 is 13 amino acids. Germline V gene lookup returns CDR1 KGHSH and CDR2 LQKENI. In DNA, the CDR3 is TGTGTCAGCTCACCCGGACAGTACAATGAGCAGTTCTTC. Its protein product is CVSSPGQYNEQFF.

This clonotype was observed many times. The CDR3 sequence: CAISERTSGGGYEQYF. Here the CDR3 DNA reads TGTGCCATCAGTGAGCGTACTAGCGGAGGAGGCTACGAGCAGTACTTC. The chain employs TRBV10-3 and TRBJ2-7, with 8 bases identical to TRBD2. CDR1 and CDR2 (germline): ENHRY, SYGVKD. The CDR3 runs 16 residues. After removal of 2 bases from V and 3 bases from J, the junction contained 9 bases not matched to a gene.

This clonotype was seen just once. The chain uses TRBV14 and TRBJ2-5; D call uncertain. Looked up from germline, CDR1 is SGHDN and CDR2 is FVKESK. This CDR3 spans 14 amino acids. V dropped 3 bases and J dropped 2 bases, with 10 bases sitting between them. The CDR3 coding sequence is TGTGCCAGCAGCCAGATTGGGCGGCAAGAGACCCAGTACTTC. Protein sequence: CASSQIGRQETQYF. Combining the CDR3 with reference TRBV14 and TRBJ2-5 gives the whole variable domain EAGVTQFPSHSVIEKGQTVTLRCDPISGHDNLYWYRRVMGKEIKFLLHFVKESKQDESGMPNNRFLAERTGGTYSTLKVQPAELEDSGVYFCASSQIGRQETQYFGPGTRLLVL.

CDR3 in amino acids: CSARPNRGANGYTF. The CDR3 DNA reads as TGCAGTGCTAGACCCAACCGGGGGGCGAATGGCTACACCTTC. This chain joins TRBV20-1 and TRBJ1-2, with a tentative D call TRBD1 (6 bases). V lost 2 bases and J lost 6, with 16 bases in between. The CDR3 has 14 amino acids. CDR1 and CDR2 from the germline V gene are DFQATT and SNEGSKA (reference sequence).

This clonotype appeared a few times. The rearrangement uses TRBV6-2 or TRBV6-3 and TRBJ2-4; D is perhaps TRBD1 (5 bases). The CDR3 has 16 residues. CDR1 and CDR2 (germline): MNHEY, SVGEGT. V was shortened by 4 bases and J by 0 bases, with 13 bases between the two germline ends. The CDR3 coding sequence is TGTGCCAGCAGTTTTTCGAAACAGGTAGCCAAAAACATTCAGTACTTC. Translation: CASSFSKQVAKNIQYF.

This clonotype was seen repeatedly, ten times or more. The chain joins TRBV12-3 or TRBV12-4 to TRBJ1-1; no clear D. V gave up 5 bases and J gave up 5 bases, with 9 bases separating them. The CDR3 loop spans 12 amino acids. The CDR3 coding sequence is TGTGCCAGCAGTCCGAGGGTTACTGAAGCTTTCTTT. Protein: CASSPRVTEAFF.

This clonotype was counted a few times. A much larger clonotype is one base distant, so this may be a read error. V and J are TRBV6-2 or TRBV6-3 and TRBJ2-1; no reliable D call. CDR1 and CDR2 (germline): MNHEY, SVGEGT. The CDR3 loop spans 11 amino acids. V gave up 6 bases and J gave up 5 bases, with 5 bases separating them. The CDR3, as DNA: TGTGCCAGCAGCCAACACAATGAGCAGTTCTTC. Amino acids: CASSQHNEQFF.

In this sample, this clonotype turned up many times. The chain carries TRBV6-5 and TRBJ1-1, with D hard to call. The CDR3 spans 13 residues. Germline V gene data show CDR1 as MNHEY and CDR2 as SVGAGI. Trimming left V 2 bases short and J 1 base short, with 5 bases between. The CDR3 sequence: CASSYLRNTEAFF. CDR3 coding DNA: TGTGCCAGCAGTTACCTGAGGAACACTGAAGCTTTCTTT.

Ten or more counts support this clonotype. In DNA, the CDR3 is TGCGCCAGCAGCTTAGGGACAGCTACTTTTTCCAACTATGGCTACACCTTC. Its protein is CASSLGTATFSNYGYTF. This chain joins TRBV5-1 and TRBJ1-2, with TRBD1 identical over 7 bases. J gave up 2 bases and V 2 bases, and 12 bases lay outside the gene matches. Germline V gene lookup returns CDR1 SGHRS and CDR2 YFSETQ. CDR3 size: 17 residues.

V gene TRBV5-1 combines with J gene TRBJ2-3, with a tentative D call TRBD2 (6 bases). V was shortened by 2 bases and J by 2 bases, with 12 bases between the two germline ends. Looked up from germline, CDR1 is SGHRS and CDR2 is YFSETQ. The CDR3 spans 15 residues. CDR3 loop: CASSFSGPPTDTQYF. The CDR3 DNA reads TGCGCCAGCAGCTTTAGCGGACCCCCCACAGATACGCAGTATTTT.